One TCR beta chain is described in this entry. The antigen remains unidentified. This sample was taken from a study of identical twins. Findings and caveats of the study: Out-of-frame sharing of TCR alpha in monozygotic twins was underestimated by models.

Trimming took 2 bases from V and 0 from J; bases not matched to a gene: 4. The CDR3 spans 15 residues. Germline lookup yields CDR1 LGHDT and CDR2 YNNKEL (reference sequence). Unique molecular identifiers were present on cDNA, and template switching added a universal primer site. TCRdb re-analysed the 5' RACE reads in MiXCR, keeping a single row per CDR3 protein. Among some 1,600,000 distinct CDR3 sequences, less than 40% were seen once, and the ten largest hold about 0.25%. Material for sequencing was cord blood. V usage is TRBV3-1 and J usage is TRBJ2-7; 7 bases are a match to TRBD1. This sequence was found in a newborn girl in good health. CDR3 DNA: TGTGCCAGCAGCCAACCACAGGGGAGCTCCTACGAGCAGTACTTC. The encoded protein is CASSQPQGSSYEQYF.